The table lists the clone carrying this TCR beta chain with a few counts. Time point: sample taken at primary tumor resection. Whole RNA obtained from tumor, nontumor lung or frozen PBMC underwent sequencing without sorting. The donors, 70 or so patients with untreated early-stage non-small cell lung cancer, provided the samples. The source of the sample is a study of spatial heterogeneity in lung cancer. For the study at large: Alpha-chain sequences were detected in numbers that were consistently lower than beta-chain sequences.

TCRdb recomputed calls from the 5' RACE reads with MiXCR, one row per CDR3 protein. The sample contains 35,000 to 55,000 distinct CDR3 sequences, roughly 15% of which appear only once. The V end was cut by 5 bases, the J end by 2 bases, with 15 bases between. There are 16 residues in the CDR3. CDR1 and CDR2 from the germline V gene are MNHEY and SMNVEV (reference sequence). This TCR derives from a male donor with early-stage non-small cell lung cancer. Sequenced here: PBMCs, sampled at surgery. The chain links TRBV27 to TRBJ2-2; tentative D call: TRBD1 (5 bases). CDR3 region: CASSLYFGQNTGELFF. In DNA form, the CDR3 reads TGTGCCAGCAGTCTATATTTTGGACAAAACACCGGGGAGCTGTTTTTT.